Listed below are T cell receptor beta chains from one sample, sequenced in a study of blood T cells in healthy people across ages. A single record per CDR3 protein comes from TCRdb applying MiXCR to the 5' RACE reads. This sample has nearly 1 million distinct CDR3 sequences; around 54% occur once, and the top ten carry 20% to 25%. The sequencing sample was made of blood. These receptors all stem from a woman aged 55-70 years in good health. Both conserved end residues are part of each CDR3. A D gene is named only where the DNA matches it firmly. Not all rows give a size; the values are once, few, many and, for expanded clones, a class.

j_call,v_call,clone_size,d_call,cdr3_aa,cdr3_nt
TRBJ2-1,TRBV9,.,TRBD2,CASSVDGPGTTGNNEQFF,TGTGCCAGCAGCGTGGATGGACCCGGGACTACCGGGAACAATGAGCAGTTCTTC
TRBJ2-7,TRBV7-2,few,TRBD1,CASSLGRGNEQYF,TGTGCCAGCAGCTTAGGCAGGGGGAACGAGCAGTACTTC
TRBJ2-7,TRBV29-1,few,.,CSARPTWYGDEQYF,TGCAGCGCCCGACCCACCTGGTATGGGGACGAGCAGTACTTC
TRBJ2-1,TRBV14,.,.,CASSPQGLTYNEQFF,TGTGCCAGCAGCCCACAGGGTCTGACCTACAATGAGCAGTTCTTC
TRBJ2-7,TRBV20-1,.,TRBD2,CSASTSGHEQYF,TGCAGTGCTAGTACTAGCGGCCACGAGCAGTACTTC
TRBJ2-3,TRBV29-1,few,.,CSVEGLGDTQYF,TGCAGCGTAGAAGGTCTGGGGGATACGCAGTATTTT
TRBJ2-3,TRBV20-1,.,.,CSVLGGVQGGTQYF,TGCAGTGTTCTTGGAGGAGTACAAGGGGGTACGCAGTATTTT
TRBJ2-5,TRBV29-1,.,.,CSAKGGGQETQYF,TGCAGCGCCAAGGGTGGGGGACAAGAGACCCAGTACTTC
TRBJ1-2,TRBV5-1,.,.,CASSLDGKGHTF,TGCGCCAGTAGCTTGGACGGGAAGGGCCACACCTTC
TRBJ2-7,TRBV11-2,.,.,CASSPDLLAGGAEQYF,TGTGCCAGCAGCCCGGACCTGCTAGCAGGAGGGGCCGAGCAGTACTTC
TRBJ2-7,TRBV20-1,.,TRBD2,CSARYRDFSGIVYEQYF,TGCAGTGCTAGATACCGAGATTTTAGCGGGATTGTATACGAGCAGTACTTC
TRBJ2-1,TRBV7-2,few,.,CASTTTRIGRRHNEQFF,TGTGCCAGCACCACCACACGGATCGGGCGCAGGCACAATGAGCAGTTCTTC
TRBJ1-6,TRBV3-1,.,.,CASSSTNGYNSPLHF,TGTGCCAGCAGCTCAACAAACGGATATAATTCACCCCTCCACTTT
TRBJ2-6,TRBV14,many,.,CASSQDHSSWLISGANVLTF,TGTGCCAGCAGCCAAGATCATTCTAGCTGGCTTATCTCTGGGGCCAACGTCCTGACTTTC
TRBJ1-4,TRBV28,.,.,CASSSSQGVNEKLFF,TGTGCCAGCAGTTCGTCGCAGGGCGTTAATGAAAAACTGTTTTTT
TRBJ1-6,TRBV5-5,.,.,CASSLEQGIGSPLHF,TGTGCCAGCAGCTTGGAACAGGGCATTGGTTCACCCCTCCACTTT
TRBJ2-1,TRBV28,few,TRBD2,CASSPGTSRYEQFF,TGTGCCAGCAGCCCCGGGACTAGTCGGTATGAGCAGTTCTTC
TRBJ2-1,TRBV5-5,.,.,CASSLVRSGKNNEQFF,TGTGCCAGCAGCTTGGTGCGTAGCGGAAAAAACAATGAGCAGTTCTTC
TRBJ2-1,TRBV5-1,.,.,CASSRTGAGANGLAGSYNEQFF,TGCGCCAGCAGCCGGACAGGGGCAGGGGCTAACGGCCTAGCGGGATCCTACAATGAGCAGTTCTTC
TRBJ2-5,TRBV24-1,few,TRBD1,CATSDADRGETQYF,TGTGCCACCAGTGACGCAGACAGGGGAGAGACCCAGTACTTC
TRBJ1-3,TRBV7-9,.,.,CASSYFHSPQYSGNTIYF,TGTGCCAGCAGCTATTTCCACAGTCCCCAGTACTCTGGAAACACCATATATTTT
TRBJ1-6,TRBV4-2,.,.,CASSQDRGGYNSPLHF,TGTGCCAGCAGCCAAGACAGGGGCGGCTATAATTCACCCCTCCACTTT
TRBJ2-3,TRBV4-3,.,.,CASSQEGGLAHTQYF,TGCGCCAGCAGCCAAGAGGGGGGCCTAGCGCACACGCAGTATTTT
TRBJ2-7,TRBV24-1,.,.,CATSDTGYEQYF,TGTGCCACCAGTGATACCGGCTACGAGCAGTACTTC
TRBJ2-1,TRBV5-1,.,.,CASSSVLGHGHNEQFF,TGCGCCAGCAGCTCAGTTCTAGGTCACGGGCACAATGAGCAGTTCTTC
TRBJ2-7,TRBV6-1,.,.,CASSDWGDEYEQYF,TGTGCCAGCAGTGATTGGGGGGATGAGTACGAGCAGTACTTC
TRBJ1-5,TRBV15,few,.,CATSTGRGRGTYSNQPQHF,TGTGCCACCAGCACGGGACGTGGACGGGGGACCTATAGCAATCAGCCCCAGCATTTT
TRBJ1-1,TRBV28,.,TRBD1,CASSTGGTGGWAFF,TGTGCCAGCAGCACAGGCGGGACAGGGGGCTGGGCTTTCTTT
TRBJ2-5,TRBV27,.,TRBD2,CASRTSGAREQYF,TGTGCCAGCAGGACTAGCGGGGCCCGGGAGCAGTACTTC
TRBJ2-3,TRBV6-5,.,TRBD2,CASSYASGRDTDTQYF,TGTGCCAGCAGTTACGCTAGCGGGAGGGACACAGATACGCAGTATTTT
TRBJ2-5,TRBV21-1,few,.,CASSRVKTDSLETQYF,TGTGCCAGCAGCAGAGTTAAGACTGACTCACTAGAGACCCAGTACTTC
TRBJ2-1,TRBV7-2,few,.,CASSAHRVEQFF,TGTGCCAGCAGCGCCCACAGGGTTGAGCAGTTCTTC
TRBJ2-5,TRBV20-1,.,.,CSSRSGGGKTQYF,TGCAGTTCTAGATCGGGGGGCGGTAAGACCCAGTACTTC
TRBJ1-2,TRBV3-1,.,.,CASSQGRASGYTF,TGTGCCAGCAGCCAAGGTCGGGCAAGCGGCTACACCTTC
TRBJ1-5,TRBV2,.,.,CASRPDSGNQPQHF,TGTGCCAGCAGACCCGACAGCGGCAATCAGCCCCAGCATTTT
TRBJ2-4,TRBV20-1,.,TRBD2,CSARVTSGRYIQYF,TGCAGTGCTAGAGTAACTAGCGGGAGGTACATTCAGTACTTC